This is a list of T cell receptor beta chains from one sample in a study of T cell changes during pregnancy in multiple sclerosis. Assay used: immunoSEQ multiplex PCR; TCRdb lists only in-frame clones, some missing. Counted here are about 77,000 clones, 89% occurring once; the ten biggest clones make up around 1.8%. The specimen comprised peripheral blood, sampled before pregnancy. Source of these receptors: a female donor with multiple sclerosis, enrolled in a pregnancy study. CDR3s include the opening cysteine and the closing phenylalanine or tryptophan. The order of the fields is V gene, J gene, clone size, D gene, CDR3 DNA, CDR3 protein. The D gene is left open where the match is weak. A row's size may be missing; if present it is once, few, many or a size class.

TRBV5-1	TRBJ1-1	-	-	TGCGCCAGCAGTGCAGATAACACTGAAGCTTTCTTT	CASSADNTEAFF
TRBV5-5	TRBJ1-2	-	-	TGTGCCAGCAGCTTGGGTGGAGAGCCGGCCCATGGCTACACCTTC	CASSLGGEPAHGYTF
TRBV6-1	TRBJ1-3	-	TRBD1	TGTGCCAGTAGGGACAGACTCTTCTCTGGAAACACCATATATTTT	CASRDRLFSGNTIYF
TRBV9	TRBJ2-7	-	-	TGTGCCAGCAGTCCATATATGGGGCAACACGAGCAGTACTTC	CASSPYMGQHEQYF
TRBV15	TRBJ1-1	-	TRBD1	TGTGCCACCAGCAGTAAACAGGGGCCGAGGTGGGGGACTGAAGCTTTCTTT	CATSSKQGPRWGTEAFF
TRBV6-5	TRBJ1-1	-	-	TGTGCCAGCAGTCCGGGGGACGGCACTGAAGCTTTCTTT	CASSPGDGTEAFF
TRBV5-1	TRBJ2-2	-	TRBD2	TGCGCCAGCAGCTTCCGGGAGGCCGGGGAGCTGTTTTTT	CASSFREAGELFF
TRBV4-3	TRBJ2-1	-	TRBD2	TGCGCCAGCAGCCAAGGACTAGCGGGGGGATACAATGAGCAGTTCTTC	CASSQGLAGGYNEQFF
TRBV5-4	TRBJ1-2	-	-	TGTGCCAGCAGCTCATGGGGGGGGTATGGCTACACCTTC	CASSSWGGYGYTF
TRBV28	TRBJ2-7	-	TRBD1	TGTGCCAGCACCACCCCGGGGACAGGGACTTACGAGCAGTACTTC	CASTTPGTGTYEQYF
TRBV9	TRBJ1-5	-	-	TGTGCCAGCAGCGCCGGGGTAGGTCACAATCAGCCCCAGCATTTT	CASSAGVGHNQPQHF
TRBV7-3	TRBJ2-1	-	TRBD1	TGTGCCAGCAGCTTAAAGGGACAGGGGTTCGATGAGCAGTTCTTC	CASSLKGQGFDEQFF
TRBV10-3	TRBJ1-2	-	TRBD1	TGTGCCATCACCTCGACAGGGGGAGGCTATGGCTACACCTTC	CAITSTGGGYGYTF
TRBV19	TRBJ1-2	-	-	TGTGCCACCCTACAGGCTGCTTCTGGCTACACCTTC	CATLQAASGYTF
TRBV5-1	TRBJ2-1	-	-	TGCGCCAGCAACCTTCAGGGGTCGGACAATGAGCAGTTCTTC	CASNLQGSDNEQFF
TRBV4-3	TRBJ2-7	-	-	TGCGCCAGCAGCCAGAGTTTTACTACCTACGAGCAGTACTTC	CASSQSFTTYEQYF
TRBV23-1	TRBJ1-2	-	-	TGCGCCAGCAGTCAATACGTCAGGGGCGGGTATGGCTACACCTTC	CASSQYVRGGYGYTF
TRBV5-4	TRBJ1-4	-	-	TGTGCCAGCAGCTTGGCAGGGGCCCGGGAAAAACTGTTTTTT	CASSLAGAREKLFF
TRBV7-8	TRBJ1-2	-	-	TGTGCCAGCAGCTCACGCAGGGACAACAGAGGCTACACCTTC	CASSSRRDNRGYTF
TRBV7-2	TRBJ2-1	-	-	TGTGCCAGCAGCTTAGGGAGCGGCTACAATGAGCAGTTCTTC	CASSLGSGYNEQFF
TRBV6-5	TRBJ1-2	-	-	TGTGCCAGCAGTTACGATCGCACTGTCTATGGCTACACCTTC	CASSYDRTVYGYTF
TRBV9	TRBJ2-1	-	TRBD1	TGTGCCACATCAAACAGGGGGTACAATGAGCAGTTCTTC	CATSNRGYNEQFF
TRBV6-4	TRBJ2-4	-	-	TGTGCCAGCTTAGACAGAGTCCAAGTCGACATTCAGTACTTC	CASLDRVQVDIQYF
TRBV27	TRBJ1-6	-	-	TGTGCCAGCAGTTTAGGGGCGGGTGGAGGGGCCCCAAATTCACCCCTCCACTTT	CASSLGAGGGAPNSPLHF
TRBV5-6	TRBJ1-2	-	-	TGTGCCAGCAGCTTGAGCGGAGACCGGTACTATGGCTACACCTTC	CASSLSGDRYYGYTF
TRBV4-2	TRBJ2-1	-	TRBD2	TGTGCCAGCAGCCAAGCGGCTAGCGGGCACTTCAATGAGCAGTTCTTC	CASSQAASGHFNEQFF
TRBV7-9	TRBJ2-1	-	-	TGTGCCAGCAGCTTAGTTGTTCAGTACAATGAGCAGTTCTTC	CASSLVVQYNEQFF
TRBV6-6	TRBJ1-1	-	-	TGTGCCAGCAGCCCCGGGGGGGTGGGAGCTTTCTTT	CASSPGGVGAFF
TRBV5-6	TRBJ1-2	once	-	TGTGCCAGCAGCTTGGTCGGCCGGAGTATCTATGGCTACACCTTC	CASSLVGRSIYGYTF
TRBV7-2	TRBJ2-7	-	-	TGTGCCAGCAGCTTAGGAGGGGGACCCTACGAGCAGTACTTC	CASSLGGGPYEQYF
TRBV19	TRBJ1-5	-	TRBD1	TGTGCCAGTAGTATAACGGGACAGGGCAATCAGCCCCAGCATTTT	CASSITGQGNQPQHF
TRBV12-5	TRBJ2-5	-	TRBD1	TGTGCTAGTGGCAACCGGGACAGGGGCCCAGAGACCCAGTACTTC	CASGNRDRGPETQYF
TRBV6-1	TRBJ2-5	once	TRBD2	TGTGCCAGCAGCGGCGCCGGGACTACGCAAGAGACCCAGTACTTC	CASSGAGTTQETQYF
TRBV5-6	TRBJ1-1	-	TRBD1	TGTGCCAGCAGCACACTGGGGGGGACAGGGCAGGAAGCTTTCTTT	CASSTLGGTGQEAFF
TRBV5-4	TRBJ2-1	-	-	TGTGCCAGCAGCTTGGGCGGGTTCTCCTACAATGAGCAGTTCTTC	CASSLGGFSYNEQFF
TRBV11-2	TRBJ2-5	-	TRBD1	TGTGCCAGCAGCTCGACAGGGGGCCGGGAGACCCAGTACTTC	CASSSTGGRETQYF
TRBV5-6	TRBJ2-2	-	-	TGTGCCAGCAGCTTGAGGACTGTTTACACCGGGGAGCTGTTTTTT	CASSLRTVYTGELFF
TRBV7-3	TRBJ2-1	-	-	TGTGCCAGCAGCTGGGACTCTCAGTCCAGCAATGAGCAGTTCTTC	CASSWDSQSSNEQFF
TRBV7-6	TRBJ1-6	-	-	TGTGCCAGCAGCGGGGGGAGGGGAGTTTGGGATTCACCCCTCCACTTT	CASSGGRGVWDSPLHF
TRBV10-3	TRBJ2-2	-	TRBD1	TGTGCCATCAGAACAGGGGGGATGGACACCGGGGAGCTGTTTTTT	CAIRTGGMDTGELFF
TRBV11-2	TRBJ1-1	-	-	TGTGCCAGCAGCTTAGTGGCGGGGTCAACTGAAGCTTTCTTT	CASSLVAGSTEAFF
TRBV19	TRBJ2-7	-	-	TGTGCCAGTTCAGACCAAAAGGAGAGCCCCTACGAGCAGTACTTC	CASSDQKESPYEQYF
TRBV18	TRBJ2-2	-	-	TGTGCCAGCTCACCACTCGGGGGTACCGGGGAGCTGTTTTTT	CASSPLGGTGELFF
TRBV2	TRBJ2-3	-	-	TGTGCCAGCAGTGATGGGGGGATAGGCACAGATACGCAGTATTTT	CASSDGGIGTDTQYF
TRBV6-1	TRBJ1-5	-	TRBD1	TGTGCCAGCAGTGAATCAAGTACAGGGGTGCGACAGCCCCAGCATTTT	CASSESSTGVRQPQHF
TRBV4-1	TRBJ2-3	-	TRBD2	TGCGCCAGCAGCCAGAGGGCGGGGGGGCCGGATACGCAGTATTTT	CASSQRAGGPDTQYF
TRBV29-1	TRBJ2-1	-	-	TGCAGCGTTGAGGGCCCATCAGAGCAGTTCTTC	CSVEGPSEQFF
TRBV30	TRBJ1-6	-	-	TGTGCCTGGAGTGCGAACTGGAATTCACCCCTCCACTTT	CAWSANWNSPLHF
TRBV5-1	TRBJ2-5	few	TRBD2	TGCGCCAGCAGCTCGGGACTAGCGGACCGAGGGGAGACCCAGTACTTC	CASSSGLADRGETQYF
TRBV30	TRBJ2-7	-	-	TGTGCCTGGAGTGTTGGGCAGACCTACGAGCAGTACTTC	CAWSVGQTYEQYF
TRBV6-4	TRBJ2-1	-	-	TGTGCCAGCAGTGAAGGGACATACAATGAGCAGTTCTTC	CASSEGTYNEQFF
TRBV13	TRBJ1-6	-	-	TGTGCCAGCAGCTTAGGTCGGGGGATTAATTCACCCCTCCACTTT	CASSLGRGINSPLHF
TRBV2	TRBJ1-2	-	TRBD1	TGTGCCAGCAGGACAGGGGACTATGGCTACACCTTC	CASRTGDYGYTF
TRBV14	TRBJ1-3	-	-	TGTGCCAGCAGCCAAACAGCCGGCCCTGGAAACACCATATATTTT	CASSQTAGPGNTIYF
TRBV11-3	TRBJ2-1	once	-	TGTGCCAGCAGCTTAGGGTCGGCTAGCAGTGAGCAGTTCTTC	CASSLGSASSEQFF
TRBV6-5	TRBJ1-1	-	-	TGTGCCAGCCGCCTCGAGGGTGGCACTGAAGCTTTCTTT	CASRLEGGTEAFF
TRBV12-2	TRBJ2-3	-	-	TGTGCAAGTCGCTTAGGGACTAGCGGGGGGAACCGCACAGATACGCAGTATTTT	CASRLGTSGGNRTDTQYF
TRBV4-2	TRBJ1-1	-	-	TGTGCCAGCACCCCACAGACAGGAGGCAGAAACACTGAAGCTTTCTTT	CASTPQTGGRNTEAFF